This T cell receptor beta chain was retrieved from a study of graft-versus-host responses after intestinal transplantation (dated by TCRdb to about 2021). About the investigation overall: Recipients received multivisceral, liver-intestinal, or isolated intestinal transplants. Every recipient was given anti-thymocyte globulin induction, then maintenance tacrolimus and steroids for roughly 3 years. Graft-versus-host and host-versus-graft alloreactive T cell clones were tracked in the graft, circulation and bone marrow after intestinal transplantation using bulk TCR-beta CDR3 sequencing. To identify alloreactive clones, pre-transplant mixed lymphocyte reaction products were sequenced and then compared with unstimulated pre-transplant donor and recipient T cells. The cohort enrolled 20 to 30 intestinal transplant recipients including one retransplant, and a few patients lacking pretransplant specimens were excluded. A peak of at least 4% donor T cells among recipient peripheral blood mononuclear cells was the definition used for donor T cell macrochimerism. Rather than being sequenced by the commercial service, samples from a few later patients were sequenced in-house on an Illumina MiSeq and processed with MiXCR. Summary of the overall study and its limitations: Peak levels of circulating GvH clones were associated with declines in HvG clones early after transplant. Conclusions were limited by the relatively low number and heterogeneity of intestinal transplant patients. GvH clones were detected in recipient bone marrow, and some appeared earlier in ileal mucosa or blood, consistent with an intestinal mucosal origin. Patients with donor T cell macrochimerism had high GvH to HvG T cell clonal ratios in their allografts.

Receptors were amplified or captured by the immunoSEQ multiplex PCR assay. In most patients, genomic DNA was isolated using the Qiagen DNeasy Blood and Tissue Kit and sent frozen to Adaptive Biotechnologies for TCR sequencing. For most patients, high-throughput TCR-beta CDR3 sequencing of genomic DNA was performed by Adaptive Biotechnologies. On the study's bioinformatics: Adaptive's ImmunoSEQ software was the source of the TCR sequencing data for 18 patients, while a few other patients were processed with MiXCR and VDJtools. To correct CD4 versus CD8 sorting errors, any sequence found in both subsets at a frequency ratio below 5:1 was removed. CDR3 nucleotide sequences shared by donor and recipient were removed because the origin of these sequences could not be assigned. At least 2-fold expansion over unstimulated cells and a minimum CFSE-low frequency of 0.002% (template counts) or 0.001% (read counts) were required for clones to be classified as alloreactive. Clones were considered mappable if detected in sequenced pre-transplant spleen, lymph node, or MLR CFSE-low populations of the donor or recipient. Cumulative frequency of alloreactive clones was calculated as a percentage of all sequences weighted by copy number. Entries here come from immuneACCESS through TCRdb and include only in-frame sequences with V and J called. Some clones fail to appear in such tables; in the studies checked, an unresolved V gene covers under half of the shortfall, and the cause of the remainder is unknown. V, J and clone size derive from that table, while D and trimming were established from the DNA sequence. The sample table records about 150,000 clones; around 90% of these occur just once. The ten largest account for 0.19% of the sample.

The time point label here, explained by the study, means: cells obtained before transplantation from donor or recipient. CD3+CD4+ and CD3+CD8+ populations were FACS-sorted from unstimulated pre-transplant donor and recipient cells taken from spleen or lymph nodes. A distance of 6 bases separates the germline ends of V and J, which lose 5 bases and 3 bases respectively. Via the germline V gene, CDR1 is MNHEY and CDR2 SVGAGI. The CDR3 goes from the cysteine to the phenylalanine over 12 residues. Here the CDR3 DNA is all that survives: 36 bases in frame from base 1. Remarks on this clone: It lacks a known antigen. No clone much larger than this one lies a single base away; base qualities are absent.

Specimen: unstimulated CD4+ T cells sorted from spleen or lymph node cells, collected before intestinal transplant. The chain is made from TRBV6-5 and TRBJ2-3, with no confident D gene call. The TCR originated in a human donor who received an intestinal transplant. The sequenced DNA: TGTGCCAGCAGTCCCGAGACAGATACGCAGTATTTT. Its product reads: CASSPETDTQYF.